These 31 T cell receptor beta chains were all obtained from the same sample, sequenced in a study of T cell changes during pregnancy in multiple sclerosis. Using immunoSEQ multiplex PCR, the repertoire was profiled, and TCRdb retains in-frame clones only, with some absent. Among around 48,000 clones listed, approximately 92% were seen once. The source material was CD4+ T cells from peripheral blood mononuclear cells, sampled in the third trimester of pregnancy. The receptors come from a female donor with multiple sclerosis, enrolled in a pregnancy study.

The CDR3 sequence: CASSLSVMNTEAFF. In DNA, the CDR3 is TGTGCCAGCAGCTTGTCCGTAATGAACACTGAAGCTTTCTTT. V gene TRBV7-9 combines with J gene TRBJ1-1, with no clear D. From germline, CDR1 is SEHNR and CDR2 FQNEAQ (reference sequence). Trimming left V 3 bases short and J 0 bases short, with 8 bases between. This CDR3 contains 14 residues.

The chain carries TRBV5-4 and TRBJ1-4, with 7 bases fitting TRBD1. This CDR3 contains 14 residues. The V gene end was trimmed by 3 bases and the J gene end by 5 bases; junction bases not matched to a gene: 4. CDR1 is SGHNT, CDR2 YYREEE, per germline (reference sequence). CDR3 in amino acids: CASSSTGRNEKLFF. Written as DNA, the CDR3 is TGTGCCAGCAGCTCGACAGGGAGGAATGAAAAACTGTTTTTT.

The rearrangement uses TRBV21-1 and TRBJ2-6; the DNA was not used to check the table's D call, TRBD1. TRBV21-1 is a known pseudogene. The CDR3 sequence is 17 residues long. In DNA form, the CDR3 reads TGTGCCAGCAGCACTGGACAGGGGGCAACTGGGGCCAACGTCCTGACTTTC. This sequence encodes CASSTGQGATGANVLTF.

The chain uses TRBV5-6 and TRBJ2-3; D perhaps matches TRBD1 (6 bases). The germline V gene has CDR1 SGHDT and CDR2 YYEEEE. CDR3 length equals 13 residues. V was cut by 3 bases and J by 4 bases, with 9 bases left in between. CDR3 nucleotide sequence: TGTGCCAGCAGCTCTCACAGGGCAGATACGCAGTATTTT. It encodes CASSSHRADTQYF.

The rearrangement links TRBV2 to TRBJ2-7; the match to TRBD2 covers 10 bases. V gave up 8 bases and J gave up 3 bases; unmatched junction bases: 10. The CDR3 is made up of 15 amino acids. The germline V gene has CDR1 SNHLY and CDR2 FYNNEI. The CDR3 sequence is CASDLSQREGYEQYF. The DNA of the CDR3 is TGTGCCAGCGATCTTAGCCAGCGGGAGGGCTACGAGCAGTACTTC.

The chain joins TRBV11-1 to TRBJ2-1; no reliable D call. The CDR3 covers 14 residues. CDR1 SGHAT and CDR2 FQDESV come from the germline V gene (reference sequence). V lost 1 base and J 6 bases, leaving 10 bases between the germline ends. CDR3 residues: CASSLDFITNEQFF. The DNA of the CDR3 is TGTGCCAGCAGCTTAGACTTTATTACCAATGAGCAGTTCTTC.

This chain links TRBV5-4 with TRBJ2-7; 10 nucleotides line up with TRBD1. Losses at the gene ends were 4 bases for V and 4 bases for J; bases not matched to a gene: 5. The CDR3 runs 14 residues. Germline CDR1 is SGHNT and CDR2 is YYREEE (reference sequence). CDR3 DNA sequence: TGTGCCAGCAGCCAGGACAGGGGGATGTACGAGCAGTACTTC. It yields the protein CASSQDRGMYEQYF. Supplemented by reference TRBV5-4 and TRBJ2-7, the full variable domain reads ETGVTQSPTHLIKTRGQQVTLRCSSQSGHNTVSWYQQALGQGPQFIFQYYREEENGRGNFPPRFSGLQFPNYSSELNVNALELDDSALYLCASSQDRGMYEQYFGPGTRLTVT.

CDR3 region: CASKGTGEGTGELFF. DNA for the CDR3: TGTGCCAGCAAGGGGACAGGGGAGGGGACCGGGGAGCTGTTTTTT. The chain employs TRBV27 and TRBJ2-2, with 10 positions matching TRBD1. Per the germline V gene, CDR1 is MNHEY and CDR2 is SMNVEV (reference sequence). This CDR3 spans 15 amino acids. Trimming removed 7 bases from V and 5 bases from J; junction bases left unmatched: 7.

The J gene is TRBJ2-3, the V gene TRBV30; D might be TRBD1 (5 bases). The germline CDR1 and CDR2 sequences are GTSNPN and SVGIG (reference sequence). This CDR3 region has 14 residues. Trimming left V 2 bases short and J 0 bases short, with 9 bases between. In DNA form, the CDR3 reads TGTGCCTGGAGTAGGGGCGGCAGCACAGATACGCAGTATTTT. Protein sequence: CAWSRGGSTDTQYF.

This CDR3 is CASSPGTSRRETQYF. DNA of the CDR3: TGTGCCAGCAGCCCCGGGACTAGCCGTAGAGAGACCCAGTACTTC. This chain links TRBV11-2 with TRBJ2-5; TRBD2 matches at 9 bases. V lost 5 bases, J lost 4 bases, and 8 bases stayed unmatched. This CDR3 contains 15 residues. CDR1 and CDR2 (germline): SGHAT, FQNNGV.

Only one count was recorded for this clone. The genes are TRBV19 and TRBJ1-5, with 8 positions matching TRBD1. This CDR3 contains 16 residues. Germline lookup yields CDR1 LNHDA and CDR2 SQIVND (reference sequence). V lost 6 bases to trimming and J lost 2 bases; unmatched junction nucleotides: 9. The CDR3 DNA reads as TGTGCCAGTAGCCGCAGGGGGCGCGGGGGCAATCAGCCCCAGCATTTT. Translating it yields CASSRRGRGGNQPQHF.

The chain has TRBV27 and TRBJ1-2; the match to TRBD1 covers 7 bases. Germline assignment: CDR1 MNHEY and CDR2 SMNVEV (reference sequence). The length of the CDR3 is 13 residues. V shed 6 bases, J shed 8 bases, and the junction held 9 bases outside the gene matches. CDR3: CASRSSGQWGYTF. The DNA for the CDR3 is TGTGCCAGCAGATCCTCGGGACAGTGGGGCTACACCTTC.

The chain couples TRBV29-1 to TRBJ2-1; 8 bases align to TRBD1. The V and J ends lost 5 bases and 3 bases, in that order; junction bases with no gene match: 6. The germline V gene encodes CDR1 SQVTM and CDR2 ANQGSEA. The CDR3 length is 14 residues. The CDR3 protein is CSVFGQGHYNEQFF. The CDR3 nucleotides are TGCAGCGTTTTCGGACAGGGACACTACAATGAGCAGTTCTTC.

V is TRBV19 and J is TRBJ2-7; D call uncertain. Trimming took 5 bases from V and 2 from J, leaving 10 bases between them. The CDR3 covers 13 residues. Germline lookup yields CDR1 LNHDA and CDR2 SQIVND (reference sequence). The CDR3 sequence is CASSDDWTYEQYF. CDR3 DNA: TGTGCCAGTAGTGATGACTGGACCTACGAGCAGTACTTC.

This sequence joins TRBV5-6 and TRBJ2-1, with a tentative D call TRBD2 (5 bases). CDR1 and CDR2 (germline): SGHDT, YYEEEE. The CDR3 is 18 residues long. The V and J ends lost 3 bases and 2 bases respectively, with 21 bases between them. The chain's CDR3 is CASSSTGRTRSPYNEQFF. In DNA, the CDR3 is TGTGCCAGCAGCTCGACCGGCCGAACTAGGAGTCCCTACAATGAGCAGTTCTTC.

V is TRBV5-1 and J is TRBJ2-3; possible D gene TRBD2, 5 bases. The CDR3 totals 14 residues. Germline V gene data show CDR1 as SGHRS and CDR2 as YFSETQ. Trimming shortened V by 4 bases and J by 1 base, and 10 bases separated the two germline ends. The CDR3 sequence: CASSPGLRTDTQYF. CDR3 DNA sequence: TGCGCCAGCAGCCCTGGACTTCGCACAGATACGCAGTATTTT.

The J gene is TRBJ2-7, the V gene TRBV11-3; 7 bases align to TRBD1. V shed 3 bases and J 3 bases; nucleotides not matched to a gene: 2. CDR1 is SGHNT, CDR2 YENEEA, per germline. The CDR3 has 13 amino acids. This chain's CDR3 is CASSLDRYYEQYF. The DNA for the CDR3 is TGTGCCAGCAGCTTGGACAGGTACTACGAGCAGTACTTC. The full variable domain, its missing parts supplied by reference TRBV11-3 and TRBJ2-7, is EAGVVQSPRYKIIEKKQPVAFWCNPISGHNTLYWYLQNLGQGPELLIRYENEEAVDDSQLPKDRFSAERLKGVDSTLKIQPAELGDSAVYLCASSLDRYYEQYFGPGTRLTVT.

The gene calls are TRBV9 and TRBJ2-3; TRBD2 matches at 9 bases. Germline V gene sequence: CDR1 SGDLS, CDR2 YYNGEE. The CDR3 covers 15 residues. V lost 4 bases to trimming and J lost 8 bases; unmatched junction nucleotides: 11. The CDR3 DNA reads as TGTGCCAGCAGCTCACGACTAGCGGACACGGGTACGCAGTATTTT. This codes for CASSSRLADTGTQYF.

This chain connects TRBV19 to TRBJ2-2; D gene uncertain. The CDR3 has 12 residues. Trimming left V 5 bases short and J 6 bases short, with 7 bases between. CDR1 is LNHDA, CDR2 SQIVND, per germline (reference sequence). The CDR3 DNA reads TGTGCCAGTAGTTACAGATCCGGGGAGCTGTTTTTT. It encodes CASSYRSGELFF.

The CDR3 spells CASRREGLSEQYF. CDR3 nucleotides: TGTGCCAGCAGAAGGGAGGGCCTCTCCGAGCAGTACTTC. V gene TRBV6-1 combines with J gene TRBJ2-7, with 7 bases identical to TRBD2. The CDR3 extends over 13 amino acids. Germline CDR1 reads MNHNS; CDR2 reads SASEGT. The trim removed 6 bases at V and 6 bases at J, leaving 8 bases unmatched.

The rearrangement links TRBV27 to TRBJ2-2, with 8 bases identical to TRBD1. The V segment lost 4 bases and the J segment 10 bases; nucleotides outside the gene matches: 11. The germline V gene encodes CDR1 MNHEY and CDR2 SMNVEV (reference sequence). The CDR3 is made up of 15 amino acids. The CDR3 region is CASSSGQGEREELFF. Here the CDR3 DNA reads TGTGCCAGCAGTTCCGGACAGGGTGAAAGGGAGGAGCTGTTTTTT.

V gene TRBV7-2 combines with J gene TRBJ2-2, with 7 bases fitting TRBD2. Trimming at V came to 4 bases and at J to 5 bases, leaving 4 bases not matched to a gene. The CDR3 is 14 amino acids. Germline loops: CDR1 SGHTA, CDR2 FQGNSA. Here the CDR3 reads CASSYTGGTGELFF. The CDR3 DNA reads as TGTGCCAGCAGCTACACCGGGGGGACCGGGGAGCTGTTTTTT.

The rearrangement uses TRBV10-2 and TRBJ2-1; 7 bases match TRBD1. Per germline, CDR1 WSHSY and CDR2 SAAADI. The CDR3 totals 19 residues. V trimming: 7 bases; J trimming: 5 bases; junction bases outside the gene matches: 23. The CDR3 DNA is TGCGCCAGCATTGGTTTACGGGACAGTATACGCCCTCGGGACAATGAGCAGTTCTTC. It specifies CASIGLRDSIRPRDNEQFF.

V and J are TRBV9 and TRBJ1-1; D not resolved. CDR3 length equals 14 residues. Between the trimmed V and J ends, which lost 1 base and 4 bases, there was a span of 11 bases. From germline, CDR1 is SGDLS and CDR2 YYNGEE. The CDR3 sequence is CASSVRPEGTEAFF. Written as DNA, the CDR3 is TGTGCCAGCAGCGTACGGCCGGAGGGCACTGAAGCTTTCTTT.

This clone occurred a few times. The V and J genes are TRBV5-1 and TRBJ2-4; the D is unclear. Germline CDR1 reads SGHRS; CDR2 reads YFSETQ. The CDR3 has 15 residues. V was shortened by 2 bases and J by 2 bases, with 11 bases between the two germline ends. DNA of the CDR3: TGCGCCAGCAGCTTAGGTACTACTTCCAAAAACATTCAGTACTTC. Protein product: CASSLGTTSKNIQYF.

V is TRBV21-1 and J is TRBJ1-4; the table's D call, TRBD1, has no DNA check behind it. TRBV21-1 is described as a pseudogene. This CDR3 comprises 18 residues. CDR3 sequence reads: CASSTLQGAKRDDEKLFF. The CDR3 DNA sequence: TGTGCCAGCAGCACCTTACAGGGGGCAAAACGGGATGATGAAAAACTGTTTTTT.

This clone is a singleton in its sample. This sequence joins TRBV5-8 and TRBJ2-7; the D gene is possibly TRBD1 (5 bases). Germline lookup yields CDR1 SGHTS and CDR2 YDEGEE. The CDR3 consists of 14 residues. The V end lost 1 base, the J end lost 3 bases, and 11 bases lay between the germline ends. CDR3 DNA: TGTGCCAGCAGCTTGCCAGGGAAGTTCTACGAGCAGTACTTC. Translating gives CASSLPGKFYEQYF.

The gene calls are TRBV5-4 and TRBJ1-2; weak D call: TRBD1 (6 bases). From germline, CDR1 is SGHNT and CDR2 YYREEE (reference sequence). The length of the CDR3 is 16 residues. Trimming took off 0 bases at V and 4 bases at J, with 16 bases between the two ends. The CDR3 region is CASSLAGGGRFYGYTF. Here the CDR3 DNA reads TGTGCCAGCAGCTTGGCAGGCGGGGGGCGCTTCTATGGCTACACCTTC. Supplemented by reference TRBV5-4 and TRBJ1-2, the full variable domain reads ETGVTQSPTHLIKTRGQQVTLRCSSQSGHNTVSWYQQALGQGPQFIFQYYREEENGRGNFPPRFSGLQFPNYSSELNVNALELDDSALYLCASSLAGGGRFYGYTFGSGTRLTVV.

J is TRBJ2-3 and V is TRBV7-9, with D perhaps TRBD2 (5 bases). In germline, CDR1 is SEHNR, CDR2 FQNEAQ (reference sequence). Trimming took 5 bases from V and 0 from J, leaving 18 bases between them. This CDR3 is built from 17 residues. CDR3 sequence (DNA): TGTGCCAGCAGCCTCTCCTCCCGCGGGTTAAGCACAGATACGCAGTATTTT. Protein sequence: CASSLSSRGLSTDTQYF.

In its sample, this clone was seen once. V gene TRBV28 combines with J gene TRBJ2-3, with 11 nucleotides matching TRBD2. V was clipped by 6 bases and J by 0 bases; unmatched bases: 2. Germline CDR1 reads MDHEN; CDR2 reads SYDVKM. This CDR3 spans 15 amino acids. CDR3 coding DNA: TGTGCCAGCAGCTTAGCGGGAGGGAGCACAGATACGCAGTATTTT. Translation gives CASSLAGGSTDTQYF.

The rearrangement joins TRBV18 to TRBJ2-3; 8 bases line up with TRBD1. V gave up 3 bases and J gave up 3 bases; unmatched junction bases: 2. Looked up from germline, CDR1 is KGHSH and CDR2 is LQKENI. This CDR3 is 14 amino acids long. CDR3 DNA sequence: TGTGCCAGCTCACCGTACAGGGGGACAGATACGCAGTATTTT. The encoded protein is CASSPYRGTDTQYF.